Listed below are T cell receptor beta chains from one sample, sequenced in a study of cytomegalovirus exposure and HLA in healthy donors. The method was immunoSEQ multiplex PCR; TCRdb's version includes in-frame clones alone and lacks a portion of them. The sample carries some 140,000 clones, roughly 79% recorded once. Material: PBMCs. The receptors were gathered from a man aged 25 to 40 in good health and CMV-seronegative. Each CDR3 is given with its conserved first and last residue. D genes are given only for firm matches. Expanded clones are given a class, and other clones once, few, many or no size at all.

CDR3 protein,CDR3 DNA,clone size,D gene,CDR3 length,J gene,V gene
CASSGLAGINEQFF,TGTGCCAGCAGTGGGTTAGCGGGAATAAATGAGCAGTTCTTC,once,TRBD2,14,TRBJ2-1,TRBV6-5
CASSLRDSQQTQYF,TGTGCCAGCAGCCTCCGGGACTCTCAACAGACCCAGTACTTC,-,-,14,TRBJ2-5,TRBV13
CASSFGGKEGDTQYF,TGTGCCAGCAGCTTCGGTGGGAAGGAGGGAGATACGCAGTATTTT,-,-,15,TRBJ2-3,TRBV5-4
CASSERGGQETQYF,TGTGCCAGCAGTGAAAGGGGAGGGCAGGAGACCCAGTACTTC,-,TRBD2,14,TRBJ2-5,TRBV25-1
CASSTLKADEKLFF,TGTGCCAGCAGTACTCTCAAGGCGGATGAAAAACTGTTTTTT,-,-,14,TRBJ1-4,TRBV27
CASRADTLTYEQYF,TGTGCCAGCAGGGCAGATACCCTCACCTACGAGCAGTACTTC,-,-,14,TRBJ2-7,TRBV2
CASSLGAGGPREQFF,TGCGCCAGCAGCTTGGGGGCGGGAGGGCCAAGGGAGCAGTTCTTC,few,TRBD2,15,TRBJ2-1,TRBV5-1
CASSEEGGLAGRLYNEQFF,TGTGCCAGCAGCGAAGAAGGGGGTCTAGCGGGACGACTTTACAATGAGCAGTTCTTC,-,TRBD2,19,TRBJ2-1,TRBV4-2
CAIRASTGIYGYTF,TGTGCCATCAGGGCCAGTACAGGGATCTATGGCTACACCTTC,-,-,14,TRBJ1-2,TRBV10-3
CAWNSQEDTEAFF,TGTGCCTGGAATTCTCAAGAGGACACTGAAGCTTTCTTT,-,-,13,TRBJ1-1,TRBV30
CASSPGTGGREQYF,TGTGCCAGCAGCCCCGGGACAGGGGGCCGCGAGCAGTACTTC,once,TRBD1,14,TRBJ2-7,TRBV7-6
CASLVGSGPSYEQYF,TGTGCCAGCTTGGTAGGTAGCGGTCCCTCCTACGAGCAGTACTTC,-,-,15,TRBJ2-7,TRBV28
CASSFDSLGYGYTF,TGTGCCAGCAGTTTTGACAGCCTTGGCTATGGCTACACCTTC,-,-,14,TRBJ1-2,TRBV27
CASSRPRTYEQYF,TGTGCCAGCAGCCGGCCGAGGACCTACGAGCAGTACTTC,-,-,13,TRBJ2-7,TRBV6-5
CASSLEAGLHGYTF,TGTGCCAGCAGCTTAGAGGCAGGGCTTCACGGCTACACCTTC,few,-,14,TRBJ1-2,TRBV7-9
CASSFRGSGGELFF,TGTGCCAGCAGCTTCAGGGGGTCGGGCGGGGAGCTGTTTTTT,-,TRBD1,14,TRBJ2-2,TRBV11-3
CSVEGTRGTDTQYF,TGCAGCGTTGAGGGGACTAGGGGCACAGATACGCAGTATTTT,-,TRBD2,14,TRBJ2-3,TRBV29-1
CASSSGQFYGYTF,TGTGCCAGCAGCTCGGGACAGTTCTATGGCTACACCTTC,-,TRBD1,13,TRBJ1-2,TRBV7-9
CASSPGTGNEKLFF,TGTGCCAGCAGCCCCGGGACAGGGAATGAAAAACTGTTTTTT,-,TRBD1,14,TRBJ1-4,TRBV9
CASSEGGQGLSEAFF,TGTGCCAGCAGTGAAGGAGGACAGGGGCTTTCTGAAGCTTTCTTT,-,TRBD1,15,TRBJ1-1,TRBV2
CASSGRKEGYEQYF,TGTGCCAGCAGCGGCAGGAAGGAGGGCTACGAGCAGTACTTC,-,-,14,TRBJ2-7,TRBV9
CASSSRTGTGIYEQYF,TGTGCCAGCAGCTCGAGAACCGGGACAGGGATCTACGAGCAGTACTTC,-,TRBD1,16,TRBJ2-7,TRBV7-9
CASSLGLAGGLTDTQYF,TGTGCCAGCAGCTTGGGCCTAGCGGGGGGGCTAACAGATACGCAGTATTTT,-,TRBD2,17,TRBJ2-3,TRBV5-4
CASSRTSGRRNEQYF,TGTGCCAGCAGTCGGACTAGCGGGAGGCGGAACGAGCAGTACTTC,-,TRBD2,15,TRBJ2-7,TRBV28